The source of this TCR beta chain is a study of response to subunit inactivated influenza vaccine. This clonotype was found a few times. Antigen unknown. TCRdb re-derived calls from the RT-PCR reads in MiXCR, one entry per CDR3 protein. The table lists more than 600,000 distinct CDR3 sequences, around 18% of them singletons. Study outcomes and limitations: Authors proposed each seasonal influenza vaccination draws in few new T cells.

The sample was PBMCs from blood, taken 4 to 6 days after vaccination. The TCR originated in a man aged 45-60 years who received an inactivated influenza vaccine.

In nucleotides, the CDR3 is TGCAGTGCTAGACTAGAAGGTAGCGGGAGGCCTCATCCCACAGATACGCAGTATTTT. Protein sequence: CSARLEGSGRPHPTDTQYF. The chain employs TRBV20-1 and TRBJ2-3, with 10 bases matching TRBD2. The J segment lost 2 bases and the V segment lost 2 bases, leaving 16 bases of the junction unmatched. Germline V gives CDR1 DFQATT, CDR2 SNEGSKA (reference sequence). CDR3 length: 19 amino acids.